What follows are 17 T cell receptor beta chains derived from one specimen sequenced in a study of response to subunit inactivated influenza vaccine. TCRdb independently ran MiXCR on the RT-PCR reads; one entry per CDR3 protein. This sample has 150,000 or so distinct CDR3 sequences, with roughly 11% found just once. The material was non-naive T cells sorted from PBMCs, obtained roughly 48 days after vaccination. These receptors came from a man between 50 and 59 years old who received an inactivated influenza vaccine.

The gene calls are TRBV7-9 and TRBJ2-4; 10 bases match TRBD2. Germline CDR1 reads SEHNR; CDR2 reads FQNEAQ (reference sequence). Trimming removed 1 base from V and 7 bases from J; junction bases left unmatched: 4. The CDR3 has 15 amino acids. The CDR3 DNA follows: TGTGCCAGCAGCTTAGAAGCTAGCGGGAGCAACATTCAGTACTTC. This translates into CASSLEASGSNIQYF.

This chain joins TRBV20-1 and TRBJ2-7, with TRBD1 matching 9 bases. The CDR3 is 13 residues long. The germline V gene has CDR1 DFQATT and CDR2 SNEGSKA (reference sequence). Trimming removed 1 base from V and 7 bases from J; junction bases left unmatched: 5. The CDR3 coding sequence is TGCAGTGCTAGAGGTCCCGGGACAGGGGAGCAGTACTTC. It specifies CSARGPGTGEQYF.

The table lists this clonotype with a few counts. The chain employs TRBV11-1 and TRBJ2-6; D possibly uses TRBD1 or TRBD2 (5 bases each). The germline V and J ends were trimmed by 6 bases and 0 bases, with 21 bases remaining between them. This CDR3 has 19 residues. Germline V gene lookup returns CDR1 SGHAT and CDR2 FQDESV (reference sequence). The CDR3 here is CASSLSAWDPTSGANVLTF. The CDR3 nucleotides are TGTGCCAGCAGTCTGTCCGCGTGGGACCCAACCTCTGGGGCCAACGTCCTGACTTTC.

This clonotype was found many times. The genes are TRBV5-1 and TRBJ2-7, with 9 bases aligning to TRBD1. There are 14 residues in the CDR3. Looked up from germline, CDR1 is SGHRS and CDR2 is YFSETQ. Germline trimming cut 3 bases from V and 5 bases from J; bases unmatched to any gene: 6. CDR3 protein: CASSYRGPTDEQYF. Written as DNA, the CDR3 is TGCGCCAGCAGCTACAGGGGGCCAACCGACGAGCAGTACTTC.

This clonotype came up a few times. This CDR3 is CASSQSTGGASYEQYF. Written as DNA, the CDR3 is TGCGCCAGCAGCCAGTCTACAGGGGGCGCCTCCTACGAGCAGTACTTC. The chain is built from TRBV4-1 and TRBJ2-7; 9 nucleotides match TRBD1. The CDR3 extends over 16 amino acids. Germline loops: CDR1 MGHRA, CDR2 YSYEKL. The V and J ends lost 3 bases and 0 bases, in that order; junction bases with no gene match: 6.

The gene calls are TRBV27 and TRBJ2-2; tentative D call: TRBD2 (6 bases). The CDR3 is 15 amino acids. V was pared by 3 bases and J by 8 bases, with 16 bases between. Germline loops: CDR1 MNHEY, CDR2 SMNVEV (reference sequence). The CDR3 sequence is CASSFTGLGGGELFF. The CDR3 nucleotides read TGTGCCAGCAGTTTTACGGGGCTGGGGGGAGGGGAGCTGTTTTTT.

This clonotype was picked up many times. The chain carries TRBV11-1 and TRBJ2-5; 12 bases match TRBD2. Germline CDR1 SGHAT, CDR2 FQDESV (reference sequence). V gave up 5 bases and J gave up 5 bases; unmatched junction bases: 15. The CDR3 spans 18 residues. The CDR3 coding sequence is TGTGCCAGCAGCCAGAAGATTAGACTAGCGGGAGTGAAGGAGACCCAGTACTTC. Amino acids: CASSQKIRLAGVKETQYF.

The J gene is TRBJ1-2, the V gene TRBV20-1; weak D call: TRBD1 (5 bases). Germline CDR1 is DFQATT and CDR2 is SNEGSKA (reference sequence). The V end lost 0 bases, the J end lost 6 bases, and 17 bases lay between the germline ends. CDR3 size: 15 residues. CDR3 amino acids: CSARDPGRTRDGYTF. The DNA for the CDR3 is TGCAGTGCTAGAGATCCGGGACGAACGAGGGATGGCTACACCTTC.

This clonotype has only a few counts. The genes are TRBV7-2 and TRBJ2-7, with 7 positions matching TRBD1. The germline V gene has CDR1 SGHTA and CDR2 FQGNSA. The CDR3 sequence is 15 residues long. J was trimmed by 3 bases and V by 4 bases; bases with no gene match: 9. CDR3 region: CASSSRDSGFYEQYF. The CDR3 region has the DNA TGTGCCAGCAGCTCCCGGGACAGCGGCTTCTACGAGCAGTACTTC.

This clonotype was recorded a few times. The chain recombines TRBV10-3 with TRBJ2-5; the match to TRBD2 covers 8 bases. The CDR3 sequence is 15 residues long. Germline CDR1 ENHRY, CDR2 SYGVKD. The V and J ends lost 6 bases and 5 bases, in that order; junction bases with no gene match: 11. The CDR3 loop is CAISLGSGGEETQYF. The DNA of the CDR3 is TGTGCCATCAGCCTGGGGAGCGGGGGAGAGGAGACCCAGTACTTC.

The V and J genes are TRBV12-3 or TRBV12-4 and TRBJ2-1; 7 positions match TRBD1. The CDR3 sequence is 14 residues long. Losses at the gene ends were 5 bases for V and 0 bases for J; bases not matched to a gene: 1. The DNA for the CDR3 is TGTGCCAGCAGTGGGACAGCCTCCTACAATGAGCAGTTCTTC. This codes for CASSGTASYNEQFF.

Remarks on this clonotype: This may be a read error, as it is one base from a much larger clone. The gene calls are TRBV9 and TRBJ2-3; 9 nucleotides align to TRBD2. CDR3 length: 16 amino acids. Trimming took 0 bases from V and 2 from J; bases not matched to a gene: 4. The V gene's germline CDR1 is SGDLS and CDR2 YYNGEE. CDR3 region: CASSVGTSAYTDTQYF. The CDR3 DNA sequence: TGTGCCAGCAGCGTAGGGACTAGCGCCTACACAGATACGCAGTATTTT.

This clonotype was counted between two and nine times. The rearrangement joins TRBV6-2 or TRBV6-3 to TRBJ2-1, with D unclear. The germline CDR1 and CDR2 sequences are MNHEY and SVGEGT. The CDR3 extends over 20 amino acids. V was trimmed by 2 bases and J by 5 bases, leaving 28 bases between them. In nucleotides, the CDR3 is TGTGCCAGCAGTTACACCCCCTCTATGTGGATTTCACTACTCAACAATGAGCAGTTCTTC. Protein product: CASSYTPSMWISLLNNEQFF.

The sample holds many counts of this clonotype. The chain is built from TRBV5-1 and TRBJ1-1, with 9 bases lining up with TRBD1. The germline V gene encodes CDR1 SGHRS and CDR2 YFSETQ. With V trimmed by 0 bases and J by 7 bases, 10 bases remained unmatched. CDR3 length: 16 amino acids. The CDR3 protein is CASSLGTGVFRGEAFF. CDR3 DNA: TGCGCCAGCAGCTTGGGGACAGGGGTATTTCGCGGTGAAGCTTTCTTT. Full variable domain (rest looked up from reference TRBV5-1 and TRBJ1-1): KAGVTQTPRYLIKTRGQQVTLSCSPISGHRSVSWYQQTPGQGLQFLFEYFSETQRNKGNFPGRFSGRQFSNSRSEMNVSTLELGDSALYLCASSLGTGVFRGEAFFGQGTRLTVV.

This clonotype has more than one count but fewer than ten. This sequence joins TRBV18 and TRBJ2-2; a possible D gene is TRBD1 (6 bases). There are 16 residues in the CDR3. V was clipped by 4 bases and J by 2 bases, with 14 bases between them. CDR1 and CDR2 from the germline V gene are KGHSH and LQKENI. Here the CDR3 reads CASSRQQGRNTGELFF. The CDR3 nucleotides read TGTGCCAGCTCACGACAGCAGGGGCGCAACACCGGGGAGCTGTTTTTT.

This clonotype was seen a few times. One end of the junction is discordant with germline, which a read error may explain. The chain carries TRBV12-3 or TRBV12-4 and TRBJ2-7, with TRBD1 identical over 9 bases. The CDR3 is 14 amino acids. The CDR3 DNA is TGTGCCAGCAGTTTGGACAGGGGCGCCTACAAGCAGTACTTC. Residues: CASSLDRGAYKQYF.

There are a few counts of this clonotype. V gene TRBV12-3 or TRBV12-4 combines with J gene TRBJ1-1; D perhaps matches TRBD1 (5 bases). V dropped 6 bases and J dropped 2 bases, with 13 bases sitting between them. This CDR3 spans 14 amino acids. DNA of the CDR3: TGTGCCAGCAGCCGCCGGGACCAAAACACTGAAGCTTTCTTT. This gives the protein CASSRRDQNTEAFF.